Following are 28 T cell receptor beta chains from one sample sequenced in a study of CD8 T cells in ankylosing spondylitis. One entry per CDR3 protein results from TCRdb running MiXCR on the 5' RACE reads. This table has 150,000 to 200,000 distinct CDR3 sequences, over 10% appearing once. Sequencing was done on a sample of blood, either unsorted or a sorted T cell fraction (not recorded which). These receptors were taken from a male donor with ankylosing spondylitis or in good health (not recorded which).

The J gene is TRBJ1-1, the V gene TRBV14, with D uncertain. The germline CDR1 and CDR2 sequences are SGHDN and FVKESK. V lost 5 bases to trimming and J lost 2 bases, with 12 bases between them. This CDR3 region has 14 residues. The CDR3 reads CASSAFASNTEAFF. The CDR3 region has the DNA TGTGCCAGCAGCGCCTTCGCCTCCAACACTGAAGCTTTCTTT.

This clonotype has just a few counts. The chain combines TRBV18 with TRBJ1-6, with TRBD1 as a possible D gene (6 bases). CDR3 size: 17 residues. Germline values: CDR1 KGHSH, CDR2 LQKENI. V shed 0 bases and J shed 8 bases, with 17 bases lying between them. The CDR3 DNA follows: TGTGCCAGCTCACCACCCCGTGTGGGACAAGGGTATTCACCCCTCCACTTT. Its protein product is CASSPPRVGQGYSPLHF.

This clonotype was seen a handful of times. The chain carries TRBV7-9 and TRBJ2-1; 11 nucleotides line up with TRBD1. CDR1 and CDR2 (germline): SEHNR, FQNEAQ (reference sequence). The length of the CDR3 is 15 residues. With V trimmed by 3 bases and J by 7 bases, 5 bases remained unmatched. The CDR3: CASSFGQGADNEQFF. The CDR3, as DNA: TGTGCCAGCAGCTTTGGACAGGGGGCTGATAATGAGCAGTTCTTC.

This chain links TRBV5-1 with TRBJ1-2; D ambiguous. With 4 bases removed from V and 4 bases from J, the gap between germline ends came to 8 bases. Germline-derived CDR1 and CDR2 are SGHRS and YFSETQ. The CDR3 has 12 amino acids. The DNA of the CDR3 is TGCGCCAGCAGCAATACAGCCTATGGCTACACCTTC. Translation: CASSNTAYGYTF. The complete variable domain, with remaining parts taken from reference TRBV5-1 and TRBJ1-2, reads KAGVTQTPRYLIKTRGQQVTLSCSPISGHRSVSWYQQTPGQGLQFLFEYFSETQRNKGNFPGRFSGRQFSNSRSEMNVSTLELGDSALYLCASSNTAYGYTFGSGTRLTVV.

The rearrangement uses TRBV14 and TRBJ2-5, with D perhaps given as TRBD1 or TRBD2 (5 bases each). Germline CDR1 SGHDN, CDR2 FVKESK. The CDR3 covers 15 residues. V lost 3 bases to trimming and J lost 5 bases, with 16 bases between them. Here the CDR3 DNA reads TGTGCCAGCAGCCAGGGGACCTCCACTTGGGAGACCCAGTACTTC. It yields the protein CASSQGTSTWETQYF.

The table lists this clonotype with a few counts. The chain recombines TRBV7-9 with TRBJ2-5; D is tentatively TRBD1 or TRBD2 (5 bases each). Per germline, CDR1 SEHNR and CDR2 FQNEAQ (reference sequence). V dropped 3 bases and J dropped 2 bases, with 16 bases sitting between them. The CDR3 is 16 amino acids. CDR3 sequence (DNA): TGTGCCAGCAGCTTCGGTCCGAGGGACCCTCAAGAGACCCAGTACTTC. Translation: CASSFGPRDPQETQYF.

V is TRBV6-5 and J is TRBJ2-2; weak D call: TRBD1 (6 bases). Trimming took 4 bases from V and 6 from J, leaving 15 bases between them. The CDR3 runs 15 residues. The germline V gene has CDR1 MNHEY and CDR2 SVGAGI. The CDR3 coding sequence is TGTGCCAGCAGTTTACAGGGACCGGCCGCCGGGGAGCTGTTTTTT. Translating it yields CASSLQGPAAGELFF.

This clonotype was seen ten or more times. V gene TRBV10-3 combines with J gene TRBJ2-3, with 11 nucleotides matching TRBD2. This CDR3 is built from 20 residues. CDR1 and CDR2 from the germline V gene are ENHRY and SYGVKD. V dropped 2 bases and J dropped 4; count of bases not matched to a gene: 17. In DNA, the CDR3 is TGTGCCATCAGTGAGCGCGTACCAATAGCGGGAGGGCCCGGCCCAGATACGCAGTATTTT. As protein: CAISERVPIAGGPGPDTQYF.

This sequence joins TRBV27 and TRBJ2-2, with a possible D match to TRBD2 (5 bases). Looked up from germline, CDR1 is MNHEY and CDR2 is SMNVEV (reference sequence). The CDR3 is 11 amino acids. V gave up 11 bases and J gave up 7 bases, with 11 bases separating them. In DNA form, the CDR3 reads TGTGCCGCTTTGGGGAGCGGGGAGCTGTTTTTT. This translates into CAALGSGELFF.

This clonotype came up a few times. The V gene is TRBV29-1, the J gene TRBJ1-1, with D tentatively TRBD1 (5 bases). From germline, CDR1 is SQVTM and CDR2 ANQGSEA. CDR3 length: 15 amino acids. With 7 bases removed from V and 1 base from J, the gap between germline ends came to 19 bases. CDR3 protein: CSGSPDTNRNTEAFF. Written as DNA, the CDR3 is TGCAGCGGGTCCCCGGACACAAATCGGAACACTGAAGCTTTCTTT.

The J gene is TRBJ1-5, the V gene TRBV6-1, with a weak D call TRBD1 (6 bases). CDR3 size: 14 residues. Germline V gene data show CDR1 as MNHNS and CDR2 as SASEGT. V was cut by 5 bases and J by 5 bases, with 13 bases left in between. As DNA, the CDR3 is TGTGCCAGCAGTCCGAACAGGGTAGATCAGCCCCAGCATTTT. Encoded protein: CASSPNRVDQPQHF.

The sample holds many counts of this clonotype. This chain connects TRBV29-1 to TRBJ2-2, with TRBD1 as a possible D gene (6 bases). V gave up 0 bases and J gave up 5 bases, with 13 bases separating them. This CDR3 comprises 15 residues. Per germline, CDR1 SQVTM and CDR2 ANQGSEA. The chain's CDR3 is CSVEDGQGRTGELFF. The CDR3 DNA reads TGCAGCGTTGAAGATGGGCAGGGGAGAACCGGGGAGCTGTTTTTT.

The rearrangement links TRBV14 to TRBJ2-1; D might be TRBD2 (5 bases). CDR1 and CDR2 from the germline V gene are SGHDN and FVKESK. V dropped 1 base and J dropped 3 bases, with 13 bases sitting between them. This CDR3 is 16 amino acids long. The CDR3 coding sequence is TGTGCCAGCAGCCAAGTCGTGGGAGTACACTACAATGAGCAGTTCTTC. It codes for CASSQVVGVHYNEQFF.

The gene calls are TRBV27 and TRBJ2-3; 8 bases agree with TRBD2. CDR1 and CDR2 from the germline V gene are MNHEY and SMNVEV (reference sequence). V lost 5 bases and J lost 4; bases outside the gene matches: 11. The CDR3 covers 16 residues. CDR3 bases: TGTGCCAGCAGTCAACTACGAGCGGGAGTATCAGATACGCAGTATTTT. It is translated as CASSQLRAGVSDTQYF.

This clonotype was recorded at least ten times. The chain links TRBV5-1 to TRBJ2-1, with D possibly being TRBD1 (9 bases). V was shortened by 4 bases and J by 0 bases, with 20 bases between the two germline ends. The CDR3 has 18 residues. CDR1 is SGHRS and CDR2 is YFSETQ in the germline V gene. CDR3 sequence (DNA): TGCGCCAGCAGCGATGGCGGGGGGACAGGGAGCTCCTACAATGAGCAGTTCTTC. Translated, it gives CASSDGGGTGSSYNEQFF. Based on the CDR3 plus reference TRBV5-1 and TRBJ2-1, the full variable domain is KAGVTQTPRYLIKTRGQQVTLSCSPISGHRSVSWYQQTPGQGLQFLFEYFSETQRNKGNFPGRFSGRQFSNSRSEMNVSTLELGDSALYLCASSDGGGTGSSYNEQFFGPGTRLTVL.

J is TRBJ2-7 and V is TRBV15, with D possibly TRBD1 on 7 matching bases. The V end was cut by 0 bases, the J end by 0 bases, with 12 bases between. Germline assignment: CDR1 LNHNV and CDR2 YYDKDF (reference sequence). This CDR3 spans 16 amino acids. CDR3 residues: CATSRDRGDSSYEQYF. CDR3 nucleotide sequence: TGTGCCACCAGCAGAGATCGCGGGGACAGCTCCTACGAGCAGTACTTC.

A word on this clonotype: A junction end diverges from the germline sequence, so it may reflect a read error. The genes are TRBV5-6 and TRBJ2-3; D is unclear. The CDR3 loop spans 14 amino acids. Germline-derived CDR1 and CDR2 are SGHDT and YYEEEE. The CDR3 DNA is TGTGCCAGCAGCTTGGTGCCCCCCACAGATACGCAGAATTTT. This gives the protein CASSLVPPTDTQNF.

This clonotype occurred many times. The chain is built from TRBV7-9 and TRBJ1-5, with D hard to call. Trimming left V 1 base short and J 6 bases short, with 7 bases between. CDR1 SEHNR and CDR2 FQNEAQ come from the germline V gene (reference sequence). This CDR3 is built from 13 residues. CDR3 region: CASSLGQSQPQHF. CDR3 bases: TGTGCCAGCAGCTTAGGGCAAAGTCAGCCCCAGCATTTT. The full variable domain, in which reference TRBV7-9 and TRBJ1-5 provide the parts outside the CDR3, is DTGVSQNPRHKITKRGQNVTFRCDPISEHNRLYWYRQTLGQGPEFLTYFQNEAQLEKSRLLSDRFSAERPKGSFSTLEIQRTEQGDSAMYLCASSLGQSQPQHFGDGTRLSIL.

The chain recombines TRBV12-3 or TRBV12-4 with TRBJ2-5; 11 nucleotides line up with TRBD2. This CDR3 is 14 amino acids long. J gave up 7 bases and V 8 bases, and 9 bases lay outside the gene matches. The CDR3 bases are TGTGCCAGCTCCCTGGCGACTAGCGGGGCGACCCAGTACTTC. Residues: CASSLATSGATQYF.

This clonotype turned up a few times. The rearrangement links TRBV5-5 to TRBJ2-3, with TRBD2 matching over 8 bases. V lost 2 bases to trimming and J lost 4 bases; unmatched junction nucleotides: 9. Per the germline V gene, CDR1 is SGHKS and CDR2 is YYEKEE (reference sequence). CDR3 size: 16 residues. This chain's CDR3 is CASSFIPAGAADTQYF. The CDR3 DNA reads TGTGCCAGCAGCTTCATTCCAGCGGGGGCGGCAGATACGCAGTATTTT.

This clonotype was seen once. The chain uses TRBV13 and TRBJ2-7, with TRBD1 as a possible D gene (6 bases). Trimming took off 5 bases at V and 6 bases at J, with 14 bases between the two ends. The germline V gene encodes CDR1 PRHDT and CDR2 FYEKMQ (reference sequence). CDR3 size: 13 residues. The CDR3: CASSEYRAGEQYF. The CDR3 region has the DNA TGTGCCAGCAGCGAATACAGGGCCGGCGAGCAGTACTTC.

The chain links TRBV6-5 to TRBJ1-1; 9 bases map to TRBD1. The CDR3 runs 14 residues. The V gene's germline CDR1 is MNHEY and CDR2 SVGAGI. The V gene end was trimmed by 2 bases and the J gene end by 4 bases; junction bases not matched to a gene: 2. The CDR3 coding sequence is TGTGCCAGCAGTTACGTGACAGGGGGCACTGAAGCTTTCTTT. Translated: CASSYVTGGTEAFF.

V and J are TRBV29-1 and TRBJ1-2; possible D gene TRBD1, 5 bases. CDR3 length: 15 amino acids. Germline V CDR1 and CDR2: SQVTM, ANQGSEA. V gave up 3 bases and J gave up 6 bases, with 20 bases separating them. The CDR3 coding sequence is TGCAGCGTTGAGGTGCGGGGGACTATCCTCCATGGCTACACCTTC. Protein sequence: CSVEVRGTILHGYTF. The whole variable domain, remainder taken from reference TRBV29-1 and TRBJ1-2, is SAVISQKPSRDICQRGTSLTIQCQVDSQVTMMFWYRQQPGQSLTLIATANQGSEATYESGFVIDKFPISRPNLTFSTLTVSNMSPEDSSIYLCSVEVRGTILHGYTFGSGTRLTVV.

Points on this clonotype: An end of the junction differs from the germline gene, which may be a read error. This rearrangement joins TRBV7-9 to TRBJ2-1; perhaps TRBD1 as D (6 bases). CDR3 length equals 14 residues. The germline V gene has CDR1 SEHNR and CDR2 FQNEAQ (reference sequence). CDR3 bases: TGTGCCAGCAGCTTAGGTGGGGGCAAGCTCACGCTGATCTTC. Protein: CASSLGGGKLTLIF.

The CDR3 nucleotides read TGTGCCAGCAGCTTGGTCTCAGGGCAGGGAGGCAATACCGGGGAGCTGTTTTTT. The encoded protein is CASSLVSGQGGNTGELFF. J is TRBJ2-2 and V is TRBV5-6; the D gene is possibly TRBD2 (6 bases). Trimming stripped 0 bases from V and 5 bases from J, with 20 bases between. In germline, CDR1 is SGHDT, CDR2 YYEEEE. This CDR3 comprises 18 residues.

This chain uses TRBV27 with TRBJ2-7, with D maybe TRBD2 (6 bases). The CDR3 length is 16 residues. Germline CDR1 MNHEY, CDR2 SMNVEV (reference sequence). V shed 3 bases and J shed 3 bases, with 18 bases lying between them. In DNA, the CDR3 is TGTGCCAGCAGTTTCACCAAGGCGGGAAGTCTCTACGAGCAGTACTTC. Translation: CASSFTKAGSLYEQYF.

In this sample, this clonotype turned up a few times. J is TRBJ2-1 and V is TRBV3-1, with TRBD2 matching over 7 bases. In germline, CDR1 is LGHDT, CDR2 YNNKEL (reference sequence). V shed 0 bases, J shed 6 bases, and the junction held 11 bases outside the gene matches. This CDR3 region has 17 residues. CDR3: CASSQDHYSGRTNEQFF. The CDR3 nucleotides read TGTGCCAGCAGCCAAGATCATTATAGCGGGCGCACCAATGAGCAGTTCTTC.

Only a few counts were recorded for this clonotype. This chain connects TRBV14 to TRBJ2-7; D gene uncertain. Trimming cost V 4 bases and J 3 bases, with 22 bases left between them. Germline loops: CDR1 SGHDN, CDR2 FVKESK. CDR3 size: 17 residues. Here the CDR3 reads CASSPDPLRSPFYEQYF. As DNA, the CDR3 is TGTGCCAGCAGCCCTGACCCCCTGCGTTCCCCCTTCTACGAGCAGTACTTC. Supplemented by reference TRBV14 and TRBJ2-7, the full variable domain reads EAGVTQFPSHSVIEKGQTVTLRCDPISGHDNLYWYRRVMGKEIKFLLHFVKESKQDESGMPNNRFLAERTGGTYSTLKVQPAELEDSGVYFCASSPDPLRSPFYEQYFGPGTRLTVT.